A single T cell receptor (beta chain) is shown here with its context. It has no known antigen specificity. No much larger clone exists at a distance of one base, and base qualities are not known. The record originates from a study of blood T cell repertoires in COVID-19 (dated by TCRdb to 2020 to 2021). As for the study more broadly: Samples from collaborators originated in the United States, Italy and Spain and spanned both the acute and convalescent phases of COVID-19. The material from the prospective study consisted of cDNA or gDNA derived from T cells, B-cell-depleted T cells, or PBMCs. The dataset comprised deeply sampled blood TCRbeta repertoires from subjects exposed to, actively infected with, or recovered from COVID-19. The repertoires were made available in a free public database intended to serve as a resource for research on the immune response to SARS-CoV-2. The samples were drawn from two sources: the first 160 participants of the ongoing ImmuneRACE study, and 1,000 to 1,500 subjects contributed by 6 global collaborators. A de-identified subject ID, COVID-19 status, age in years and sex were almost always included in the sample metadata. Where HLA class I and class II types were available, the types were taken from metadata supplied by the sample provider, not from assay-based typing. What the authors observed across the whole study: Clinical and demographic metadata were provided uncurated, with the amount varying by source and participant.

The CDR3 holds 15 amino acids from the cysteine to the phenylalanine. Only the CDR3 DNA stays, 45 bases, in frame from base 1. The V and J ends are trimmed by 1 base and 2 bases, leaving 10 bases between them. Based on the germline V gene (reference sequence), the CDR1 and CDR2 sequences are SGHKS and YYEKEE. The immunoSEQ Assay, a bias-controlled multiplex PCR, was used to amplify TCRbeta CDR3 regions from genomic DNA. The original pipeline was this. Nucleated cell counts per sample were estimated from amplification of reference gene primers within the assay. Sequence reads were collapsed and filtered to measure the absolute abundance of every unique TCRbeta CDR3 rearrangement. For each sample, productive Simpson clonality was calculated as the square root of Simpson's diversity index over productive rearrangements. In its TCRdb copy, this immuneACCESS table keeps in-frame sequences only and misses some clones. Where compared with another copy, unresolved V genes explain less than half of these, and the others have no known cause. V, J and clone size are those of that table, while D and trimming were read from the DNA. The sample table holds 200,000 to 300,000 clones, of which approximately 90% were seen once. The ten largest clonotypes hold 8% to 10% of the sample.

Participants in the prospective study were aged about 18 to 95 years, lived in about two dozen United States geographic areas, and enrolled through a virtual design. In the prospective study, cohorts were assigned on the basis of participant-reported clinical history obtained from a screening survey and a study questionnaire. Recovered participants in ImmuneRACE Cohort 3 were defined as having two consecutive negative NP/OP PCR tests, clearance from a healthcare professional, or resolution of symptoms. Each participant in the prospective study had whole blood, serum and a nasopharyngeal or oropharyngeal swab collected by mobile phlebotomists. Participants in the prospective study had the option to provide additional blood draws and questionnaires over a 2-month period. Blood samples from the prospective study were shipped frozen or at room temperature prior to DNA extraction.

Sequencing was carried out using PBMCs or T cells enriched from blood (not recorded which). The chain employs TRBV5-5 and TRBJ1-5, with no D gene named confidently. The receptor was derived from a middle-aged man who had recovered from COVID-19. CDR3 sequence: CASSLSIPGNQPQHF. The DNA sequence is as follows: TGTGCCAGCAGCTTGTCAATTCCGGGCAATCAGCCCCAGCATTTT.